The 5 T cell receptor beta chains reported below all come from one sample, sequenced in a study of blood T cell repertoires in COVID-19 (dated by TCRdb to the early 2020s). The library relied on the immunoSEQ multiplex PCR assay. TCRdb obtained this table from immuneACCESS and retained in-frame rearrangements with V and J assigned. These tables miss some clones; where compared with another copy, unresolved V genes account for less than half of the shortfall, and the remainder is unexplained. Recorded for this sample are 270,000 or so clones; about 76% of them occurred a single time. 2.5% to 3% of the sample rests with the top ten. Sequencing was done on a sample of peripheral blood. The receptors were sampled from a woman aged 55-70 years with active or convalescent COVID-19.

This CDR3 reads CASSVVAAGGHEQYF. As DNA, the CDR3 is TGTGCCAGCAGCGTAGTTGCGGCAGGGGGCCACGAGCAGTACTTC. The rearrangement links TRBV9 to TRBJ2-7, with 8 positions matching TRBD1. The V gene end was trimmed by 0 bases and the J gene end by 5 bases; junction bases not matched to a gene: 7. The CDR3 runs 15 residues. The germline CDR1 and CDR2 sequences are SGDLS and YYNGEE.

The J gene is TRBJ1-6, the V gene TRBV14, with D perhaps matching TRBD1 (6 bases). There are 13 residues in the CDR3. Germline V lookup: CDR1 SGHDN, CDR2 FVKESK. Trimming took off 4 bases at V and 9 bases at J, with 10 bases between the two ends. The CDR3 is CASSPIRGSPLHF. The DNA for the CDR3 is TGTGCCAGCAGCCCAATCAGGGGTTCACCCCTCCACTTT.

The V and J genes are TRBV7-6 and TRBJ2-2; TRBD1 matches 7 bases. The ends lost 1 base at V and 7 bases at J; junction bases unmatched: 12. CDR1 and CDR2 (germline): SGHVS, FNYEAQ. This CDR3 comprises 17 residues. The CDR3 loop is CASSLEGRGLRFGELFF. CDR3 nucleotides: TGTGCCAGCAGCTTAGAGGGCAGGGGGTTAAGATTCGGGGAGCTGTTTTTT.

The V call is TRBV6-5, the J call TRBJ1-4; 10 bases are a match to TRBD1. Looked up from germline, CDR1 is MNHEY and CDR2 is SVGAGI. CDR3 length equals 14 residues. With V trimmed by 2 bases and J by 7 bases, 1 base remained unmatched. DNA for the CDR3: TGTGCCAGCAGTTACGGGACAGGGGTTGAAAAACTGTTTTTT. Its translation: CASSYGTGVEKLFF.

The J gene is TRBJ1-1, the V gene TRBV7-2, with D hard to call. Germline V gene sequence: CDR1 SGHTA, CDR2 FQGNSA. The ends were cut back, 2 bases at V and 0 bases at J, with 4 bases in the middle. This CDR3 comprises 13 residues. This CDR3 reads CASSLYLNTEAFF. In DNA, the CDR3 is TGTGCCAGCAGCTTATATTTGAACACTGAAGCTTTCTTT. The full variable domain, in which reference TRBV7-2 and TRBJ1-1 provide the parts outside the CDR3, is GAGVSQSPSNKVTEKGKDVELRCDPISGHTALYWYRQSLGQGLEFLIYFQGNSAPDKSGLPSDRFSAERTGGSVSTLTIQRTQQEDSAVYLCASSLYLNTEAFFGQGTRLTVV.